This entry lists 15 T cell receptor beta chains sequenced from one sample in a study of CD4 T cells in relation to SARS-CoV-2 and coronaviruses. The data were produced by immunoSEQ multiplex PCR, yet TCRdb's version contains in-frame clones alone and is incomplete. The table lists tens of thousands of clones, 76% of them singletons, with around a sixth in the top ten. These TCRs' antigens remain unknown. Unexposed donor CD4+ T cells date from 2011-2018, before the COVID-19 pandemic. The cells were cultured for about ten days before CD4+ T cells were isolated. The sequenced sample consisted of CD4+ T cells from PBMCs, cultured in vitro. These receptors were obtained from a human donor in good health.

The rearrangement joins TRBV28 to TRBJ2-7; possibly TRBD2 for D (6 bases). The CDR3 sequence is 13 residues long. The germline V gene has CDR1 MDHEN and CDR2 SYDVKM. The V and J ends lost 9 bases and 2 bases respectively, with 14 bases between them. The CDR3 protein is CASTQGGAYEQYF. The CDR3 DNA reads TGTGCCAGTACCCAAGGCGGGGCCTACGAGCAGTACTTC.

The chain combines TRBV6-1 with TRBJ2-6, with D hard to call. CDR1 is MNHNS and CDR2 is SASEGT in the germline V gene. The CDR3 extends over 15 amino acids. Trimming stripped 3 bases from V and 0 bases from J, with 6 bases between. The CDR3 here is CASSDSPSGANVLTF. CDR3 nucleotide sequence: TGTGCCAGCAGTGATAGCCCCTCTGGGGCCAACGTCCTGACTTTC.

The chain recombines TRBV4-2 with TRBJ1-2; possible D gene TRBD1, 5 bases. V was cut by 1 base and J by 7 bases, with 16 bases left in between. The germline CDR1 and CDR2 sequences are LGHNA and YNFKEQ. The CDR3 has 15 residues. Written as DNA, the CDR3 is TGTGCCAGCAGCCAAGGTATTCTAGGGGCGCGTGGCTACACCTTC. The encoded protein is CASSQGILGARGYTF.

This chain uses TRBV30 with TRBJ1-3; D is possibly TRBD1 (5 bases). Germline values: CDR1 GTSNPN, CDR2 SVGIG (reference sequence). V lost 4 bases to trimming and J lost 4 bases, with 17 bases between them. The CDR3 spans 15 residues. This CDR3 is CAWTQDSSIGNTIYF. The CDR3, as DNA: TGTGCCTGGACCCAAGACAGTTCGATCGGAAACACCATATATTTT.

This clone has only a few counts. The chain employs TRBV5-6 and TRBJ2-2; TRBD2 might be the D (6 bases). CDR1 SGHDT and CDR2 YYEEEE come from the germline V gene. V shed 4 bases and J shed 6 bases, with 16 bases lying between them. There are 15 residues in the CDR3. CDR3 protein: CASSPYGGESGELFF. The CDR3 nucleotides are TGTGCCAGCAGCCCTTACGGCGGGGAATCCGGGGAGCTGTTTTTT.

V and J are TRBV28 and TRBJ2-7; D remains unclear. This CDR3 has 15 amino acids. Trimming took 2 bases from V and 1 from J, leaving 12 bases between them. Germline V gene data show CDR1 as MDHEN and CDR2 as SYDVKM. CDR3 DNA sequence: TGTGCCAGCAGTTTACCCCAATCGGTGTCCTACGAGCAGTACTTC. It is translated as CASSLPQSVSYEQYF.

The chain has TRBV5-1 and TRBJ2-5, with no clear D. Germline CDR1 reads SGHRS; CDR2 reads YFSETQ. The CDR3 spans 13 residues. Trimming stripped 4 bases from V and 5 bases from J, with 12 bases between. CDR3 protein: CASSPGEWETQYF. CDR3 nucleotide sequence: TGCGCCAGCAGCCCAGGCGAATGGGAGACCCAGTACTTC.

V is TRBV7-9 and J is TRBJ2-5, with 10 bases matching TRBD2. The CDR3 covers 16 residues. V shed 5 bases, J shed 4 bases, and the junction held 10 bases outside the gene matches. The germline gives CDR1 SEHNR, CDR2 FQNEAQ (reference sequence). The CDR3 reads CASSHSGRGLVETQYF. CDR3 nucleotides: TGTGCCAGCAGCCACAGCGGGAGGGGTTTGGTAGAGACCCAGTACTTC.

The chain employs TRBV7-6 and TRBJ2-5; the match to TRBD1 covers 8 bases. V shed 1 base, J shed 5 bases, and the junction held 9 bases outside the gene matches. CDR3 length equals 16 residues. CDR1 SGHVS and CDR2 FNYEAQ come from the germline V gene. The CDR3 region has the DNA TGTGCCAGCAGCTTAGAGGGCAGGACAGGGTGGGAGACCCAGTACTTC. Its translation is CASSLEGRTGWETQYF. The full variable domain, with the rest looked up from reference TRBV7-6 and TRBJ2-5, is GAGVSQSPRYKVTKRGQDVALRCDPISGHVSLYWYRQALGQGPEFLTYFNYEAQQDKSGLPNDRFSAERPEGSISTLTIQRTEQRDSAMYRCASSLEGRTGWETQYFGPGTRLLVL.

V gene TRBV10-3 combines with J gene TRBJ2-5; no definite D call. Trimming stripped 3 bases from V and 5 bases from J, with 10 bases between. CDR3 length: 13 residues. Germline values: CDR1 ENHRY, CDR2 SYGVKD. CDR3 residues: CAISDGAWETQYF. In nucleotides, the CDR3 is TGTGCCATCAGTGACGGAGCTTGGGAGACCCAGTACTTC.

The CDR3 DNA is TGTGCCGGGGGTAGCCCTTACAATGAGCAGTTCTTC. Protein: CAGGSPYNEQFF. This chain uses TRBV28 with TRBJ2-1; possibly TRBD1 or TRBD2 for D (5 bases each). Per germline, CDR1 MDHEN and CDR2 SYDVKM. V was cut by 11 bases and J by 4 bases, with 12 bases left in between. This CDR3 is 12 amino acids long.

The chain is built from TRBV19 and TRBJ1-1; unclear D gene. With 8 bases removed from V and 4 bases from J, the gap between germline ends came to 14 bases. The CDR3 sequence is 13 residues long. From germline, CDR1 is LNHDA and CDR2 SQIVND (reference sequence). The CDR3 region has the DNA TGTGCCAGTTCGGTGGGTATAGGCACTGAAGCTTTCTTT. This translates into CASSVGIGTEAFF.

The chain links TRBV24-1 to TRBJ2-1, with D tentatively TRBD2 (6 bases). The ends were cut back, 4 bases at V and 6 bases at J, with 15 bases in the middle. CDR3 size: 15 residues. CDR1 is KGHDR, CDR2 SFDVKD, per germline. The DNA of the CDR3 is TGTGCCACCAGTGAGGCGGGAAGGTCGGGCAATGAGCAGTTCTTC. Translated: CATSEAGRSGNEQFF.

The chain is built from TRBV24-1 and TRBJ2-2, with 13 bases lining up with TRBD2. Germline V gene lookup returns CDR1 KGHDR and CDR2 SFDVKD. The CDR3 loop spans 20 amino acids. Trimming took 3 bases from V and 0 from J; bases not matched to a gene: 9. CDR3 DNA sequence: TGTGCCACCAGTGATCCCTCGGGACTAGCGGGAATCGCGAACACCGGGGAGCTGTTTTTT. Its translation is CATSDPSGLAGIANTGELFF.

This clone occurred once. The rearrangement joins TRBV6-4 to TRBJ2-1; 11 bases are shared with TRBD2. There are 15 residues in the CDR3. The junction had 2 bases not matched to a gene; V was cut back by 3 bases and J by 4 bases. Germline CDR1 reads MRHNA; CDR2 reads SNTAGT. The CDR3 protein is CASSEGTSGYNEQFF. As DNA, the CDR3 is TGTGCCAGCAGTGAGGGGACTAGCGGATACAATGAGCAGTTCTTC.